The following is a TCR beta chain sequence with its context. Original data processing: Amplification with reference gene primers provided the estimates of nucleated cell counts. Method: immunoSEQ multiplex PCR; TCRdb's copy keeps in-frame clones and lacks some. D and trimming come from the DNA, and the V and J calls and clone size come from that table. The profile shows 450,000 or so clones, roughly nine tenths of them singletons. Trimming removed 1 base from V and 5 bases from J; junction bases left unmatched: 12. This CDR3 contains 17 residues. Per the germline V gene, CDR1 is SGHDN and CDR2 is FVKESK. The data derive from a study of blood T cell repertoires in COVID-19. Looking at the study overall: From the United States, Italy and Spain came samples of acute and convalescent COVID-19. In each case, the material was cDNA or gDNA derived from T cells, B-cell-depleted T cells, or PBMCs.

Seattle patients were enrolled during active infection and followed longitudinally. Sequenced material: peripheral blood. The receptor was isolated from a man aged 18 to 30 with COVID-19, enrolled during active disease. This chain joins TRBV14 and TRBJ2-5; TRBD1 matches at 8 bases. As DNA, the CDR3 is TGTGCCAGCAGCCAAGGGGTTGTTACCCGGGACAGGGAGACCCAGTACTTC. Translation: CASSQGVVTRDRETQYF. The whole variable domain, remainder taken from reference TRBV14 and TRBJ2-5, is EAGVTQFPSHSVIEKGQTVTLRCDPISGHDNLYWYRRVMGKEIKFLLHFVKESKQDESGMPNNRFLAERTGGTYSTLKVQPAELEDSGVYFCASSQGVVTRDRETQYFGPGTRLLVL.